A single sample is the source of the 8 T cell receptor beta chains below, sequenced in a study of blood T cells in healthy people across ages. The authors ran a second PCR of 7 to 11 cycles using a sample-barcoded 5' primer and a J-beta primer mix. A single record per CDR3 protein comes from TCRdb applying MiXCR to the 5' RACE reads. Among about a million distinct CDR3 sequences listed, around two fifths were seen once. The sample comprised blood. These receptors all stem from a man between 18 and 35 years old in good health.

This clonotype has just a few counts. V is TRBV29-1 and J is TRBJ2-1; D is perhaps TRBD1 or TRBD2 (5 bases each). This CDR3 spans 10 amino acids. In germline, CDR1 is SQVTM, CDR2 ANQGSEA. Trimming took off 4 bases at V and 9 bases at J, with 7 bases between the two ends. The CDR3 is CSVVGVEQFF. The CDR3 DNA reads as TGCAGCGTTGTGGGGGTTGAGCAGTTCTTC.

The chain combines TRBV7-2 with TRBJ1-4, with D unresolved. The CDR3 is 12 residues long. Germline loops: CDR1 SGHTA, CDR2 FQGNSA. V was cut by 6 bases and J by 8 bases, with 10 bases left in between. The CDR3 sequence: CASSRSGEKLFF. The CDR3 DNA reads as TGTGCCAGCAGTCGTTCGGGGGAAAAACTGTTTTTT.

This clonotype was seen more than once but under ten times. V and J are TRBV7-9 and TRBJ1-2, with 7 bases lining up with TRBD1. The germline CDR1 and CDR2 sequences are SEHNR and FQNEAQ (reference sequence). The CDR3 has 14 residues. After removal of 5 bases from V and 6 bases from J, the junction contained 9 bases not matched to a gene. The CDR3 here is CASSPPDRDNGYTF. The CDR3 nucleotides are TGTGCCAGCAGCCCCCCTGACAGGGATAATGGCTACACCTTC.

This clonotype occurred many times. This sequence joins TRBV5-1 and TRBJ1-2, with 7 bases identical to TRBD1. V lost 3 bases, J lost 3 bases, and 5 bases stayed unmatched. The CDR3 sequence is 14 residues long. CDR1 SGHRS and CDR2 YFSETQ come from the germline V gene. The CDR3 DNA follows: TGCGCCAGCAGCTATGGACAGGACGACTATGGCTACACCTTC. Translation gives CASSYGQDDYGYTF. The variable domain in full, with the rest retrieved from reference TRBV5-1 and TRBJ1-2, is KAGVTQTPRYLIKTRGQQVTLSCSPISGHRSVSWYQQTPGQGLQFLFEYFSETQRNKGNFPGRFSGRQFSNSRSEMNVSTLELGDSALYLCASSYGQDDYGYTFGSGTRLTVV.

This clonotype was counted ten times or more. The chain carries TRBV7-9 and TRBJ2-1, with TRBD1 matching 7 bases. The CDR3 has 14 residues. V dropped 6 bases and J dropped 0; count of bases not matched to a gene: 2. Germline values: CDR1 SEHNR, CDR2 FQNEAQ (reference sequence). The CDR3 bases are TGTGCCAGCAGTTCAGGGGGCTCCTACAATGAGCAGTTCTTC. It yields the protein CASSSGGSYNEQFF.

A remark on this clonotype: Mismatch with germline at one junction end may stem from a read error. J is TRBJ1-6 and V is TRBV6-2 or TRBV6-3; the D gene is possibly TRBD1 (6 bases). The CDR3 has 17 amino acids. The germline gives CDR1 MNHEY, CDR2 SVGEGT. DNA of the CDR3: TGTGCTAGCAGCCGCAGCCCGACAGGTCGGGCTAATTCACCCCTCCACTTT. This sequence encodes CASSRSPTGRANSPLHF.

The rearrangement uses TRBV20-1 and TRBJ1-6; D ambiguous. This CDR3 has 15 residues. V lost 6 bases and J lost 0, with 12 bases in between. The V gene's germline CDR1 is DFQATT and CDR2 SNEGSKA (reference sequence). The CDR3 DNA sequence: TGCAGTGCCATTGGACCGAGCTCCTATAATTCACCCCTCCACTTT. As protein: CSAIGPSSYNSPLHF.

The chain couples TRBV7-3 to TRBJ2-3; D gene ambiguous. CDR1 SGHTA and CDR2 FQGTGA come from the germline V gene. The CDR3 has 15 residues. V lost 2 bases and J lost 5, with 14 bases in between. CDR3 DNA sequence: TGTGCCAGCAGCTTAGAGTCTCTCCCGCGAGATACGCAGTATTTT. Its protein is CASSLESLPRDTQYF.